Each of the 24 T cell receptor beta chains below was sequenced from the same sample in a study of naive and memory T cell subsets. An equimolar mix of two oligonucleotides served as the beta constant-region primer for TRBC1 and TRBC2. TCRdb passed the UMI-ligation and nested PCR reads through MiXCR, listing each CDR3 protein once. The table has roughly 98,000 distinct CDR3 sequences, roughly 7.3% seen once. The material sequenced was central memory CD4+ T cells from blood. These receptors were obtained from a human donor in good health.

This clonotype was detected ten times or more. The J gene is TRBJ2-1, the V gene TRBV20-1; D may be TRBD2 (6 bases). V gave up 6 bases and J gave up 4 bases, with 16 bases separating them. CDR3 length: 14 residues. The germline V gene encodes CDR1 DFQATT and CDR2 SNEGSKA (reference sequence). The chain's CDR3 is CSAVVAGKYNEQFF. The CDR3 DNA sequence: TGCAGTGCCGTCGTGGCGGGGAAGTACAATGAGCAGTTCTTC.

This clonotype has ten or more counts. The chain employs TRBV12-3 or TRBV12-4 and TRBJ1-2; D gene unclear. V lost 6 bases to trimming and J lost 1 base, with 6 bases between them. This CDR3 region has 12 residues. DNA for the CDR3: TGTGCCAGCAGCCGGGGTAACTATGGCTACACCTTC. Translated: CASSRGNYGYTF.

The V call is TRBV12-3 or TRBV12-4, the J call TRBJ2-7, with 8 bases that match TRBD1. The CDR3 is 14 residues long. Trimming cost V 5 bases and J 2 bases; bases outside gene matches: 5. Here the CDR3 reads CASSPGQGPYEQYF. In DNA, the CDR3 is TGTGCCAGCAGTCCTGGACAGGGCCCCTACGAGCAGTACTTC.

Ten or more counts support this clonotype. The chain has TRBV6-2 or TRBV6-3 and TRBJ1-5; tentatively, D is TRBD1 (6 bases). Trimming pared 5 bases from V and 9 bases from J, leaving 20 bases between. Germline loops: CDR1 MNHEY, CDR2 SVGEGT. This CDR3 region has 15 residues. CDR3 nucleotides: TGTGCCAGCAGTAACAGCGGGACAAGGGATTTGCCCCAGCATTTT. Protein sequence: CASSNSGTRDLPQHF.

This rearrangement joins TRBV20-1 to TRBJ1-5; D not certain. Germline V lookup: CDR1 DFQATT, CDR2 SNEGSKA (reference sequence). The CDR3 covers 14 residues. V dropped 5 bases and J dropped 3 bases, with 14 bases sitting between them. CDR3 loop: CSAQTGSPNQPQHF. In DNA, the CDR3 is TGCAGTGCTCAAACCGGGAGCCCCAATCAGCCCCAGCATTTT.

The chain has TRBV29-1 and TRBJ1-4; the D is unclear. The CDR3 consists of 12 residues. With 5 bases removed from V and 10 bases from J, the gap between germline ends came to 14 bases. CDR1 SQVTM and CDR2 ANQGSEA come from the germline V gene. CDR3 bases: TGCAGCGTTTCTAGGTCTTCCGGAAAACTGTTTTTT. Protein sequence: CSVSRSSGKLFF.

This clonotype was seen repeatedly, ten times or more. This chain connects TRBV5-6 to TRBJ1-5; D remains ambiguous. This CDR3 spans 14 amino acids. V lost 5 bases and J 4 bases, leaving 13 bases between the germline ends. Germline CDR1 reads SGHDT; CDR2 reads YYEEEE. DNA for the CDR3: TGTGCCAGCAGGATATCCAGGAGTAATCAGCCCCAGCATTTT. It yields the protein CASRISRSNQPQHF.

This clonotype was counted at least ten times. The chain carries TRBV7-2 and TRBJ2-3; D is possibly TRBD1 (5 bases). V lost 1 base and J 6 bases, leaving 14 bases between the germline ends. Germline CDR1 SGHTA, CDR2 FQGNSA. The CDR3 sequence is 15 residues long. CDR3 loop: CASSLGGKGQDTQYF. CDR3 nucleotide sequence: TGTGCCAGCAGCTTAGGTGGGAAGGGGCAGGATACGCAGTATTTT.

This clonotype was seen at least ten times. The chain uses TRBV7-9 and TRBJ1-1, with a tentative D call TRBD1 (6 bases). From germline, CDR1 is SEHNR and CDR2 FQNEAQ (reference sequence). Trimming cost V 6 bases and J 4 bases, with 15 bases left between them. The CDR3 sequence is 14 residues long. The CDR3 coding sequence is TGTGCCAGCAGAGGGGGGACGGTGGGCACTGAAGCTTTCTTT. Amino acids: CASRGGTVGTEAFF.

The chain links TRBV2 to TRBJ2-1, with D maybe TRBD1 (6 bases). The V and J ends lost 8 bases and 8 bases respectively, with 19 bases between them. The CDR3 runs to 14 residues. Germline loops: CDR1 SNHLY, CDR2 FYNNEI. Here the CDR3 reads CASVELRGYDEQFF. The DNA for the CDR3 is TGTGCCAGCGTCGAATTGAGGGGGTATGATGAGCAGTTCTTC.

This clonotype was found a few times. The J gene is TRBJ2-3, the V gene TRBV7-2; 9 bases align to TRBD2. The ends lost 6 bases at V and 6 bases at J; junction bases unmatched: 10. This CDR3 spans 15 amino acids. Germline-derived CDR1 and CDR2 are SGHTA and FQGNSA. The CDR3 nucleotides read TGTGCCAGCAGAAAAAGCGGGGGGAGTGGGGATACGCAGTATTTT. Amino acid sequence: CASRKSGGSGDTQYF. The full variable domain, completed using reference TRBV7-2 and TRBJ2-3, is GAGVSQSPSNKVTEKGKDVELRCDPISGHTALYWYRQSLGQGLEFLIYFQGNSAPDKSGLPSDRFSAERTGGSVSTLTIQRTQQEDSAVYLCASRKSGGSGDTQYFGPGTRLTVL.

This clonotype was detected many times. V usage is TRBV29-1 and J usage is TRBJ1-1; 7 bases agree with TRBD1. The CDR3 covers 13 residues. CDR1 and CDR2 from the germline V gene are SQVTM and ANQGSEA. The J segment lost 3 bases and the V segment lost 6 bases, leaving 7 bases of the junction unmatched. The CDR3 bases are TGCAGCGTCCTATTAGACAGGGACACTGAAGCTTTCTTT. Translation gives CSVLLDRDTEAFF. Drawing the rest from reference TRBV29-1 and TRBJ1-1, the complete variable domain is SAVISQKPSRDICQRGTSLTIQCQVDSQVTMMFWYRQQPGQSLTLIATANQGSEATYESGFVIDKFPISRPNLTFSTLTVSNMSPEDSSIYLCSVLLDRDTEAFFGQGTRLTVV.

In regard to this clonotype: This sequence may be a read error, since a much larger clone differs from it by one base. The chain joins TRBV5-1 to TRBJ2-7; D remains ambiguous. Looked up from germline, CDR1 is SGHRS and CDR2 is YFSETQ. The CDR3 totals 14 residues. CDR3 DNA: TGCGCCGGCAGCTTGGTGGTTCAGCCCTACGAGCAGTACTTC. This translates into CAGSLVVQPYEQYF.

The sample holds a few counts of this clonotype. The chain has TRBV19 and TRBJ1-2; D is perhaps TRBD1 (6 bases). Germline CDR1 is LNHDA and CDR2 is SQIVND (reference sequence). The V end lost 3 bases, the J end lost 5 bases, and 7 bases lay between the germline ends. The CDR3 length is 12 residues. This CDR3 is CASSIGQYGYTF. In DNA form, the CDR3 reads TGTGCCAGTAGTATTGGACAGTATGGCTACACCTTC.

The table lists this clonotype with many counts. The genes are TRBV12-3 or TRBV12-4 and TRBJ1-4; 9 bases fit TRBD1. The CDR3 is made up of 15 amino acids. The junction had 0 bases not matched to a gene; V was cut back by 0 bases and J by 4 bases. This CDR3 reads CASSLAGQGNEKLFF. The CDR3, as DNA: TGTGCCAGCAGTTTAGCGGGACAGGGTAATGAAAAACTGTTTTTT.

The CDR3 DNA reads as TGTGCCATCAGTGCAACTACCACGGGGGAGCAGTACTTC. Translation: CAISATTTGEQYF. V usage is TRBV10-3 and J usage is TRBJ2-7; D perhaps matches TRBD2 (5 bases). The CDR3 has 13 amino acids. V dropped 4 bases and J dropped 7 bases, with 14 bases sitting between them. CDR1 and CDR2 (germline): ENHRY, SYGVKD.

Many counts were recorded for this clonotype. This chain links TRBV11-3 with TRBJ1-1; 8 positions agree with TRBD1. The V segment lost 1 base and the J segment 11 bases; nucleotides outside the gene matches: 3. The CDR3 sequence is 12 residues long. Germline V CDR1 and CDR2: SGHNT, YENEEA. CDR3 residues: CASSLGTGNAFF. For the CDR3, the DNA is TGTGCCAGCAGCTTAGGGACAGGGAATGCTTTCTTT.

This clonotype was recorded many times. This sequence joins TRBV27 and TRBJ1-4; TRBD1 aligns across 10 bases. The CDR3 sequence is 15 residues long. Germline V CDR1 and CDR2: MNHEY, SMNVEV (reference sequence). The V segment lost 6 bases and the J segment 8 bases; nucleotides outside the gene matches: 9. The CDR3 region has the DNA TGTGCCAGCAGCCAATGGACAGGGGGTACAGAAAAACTGTTTTTT. Its protein product is CASSQWTGGTEKLFF.

The chain combines TRBV19 with TRBJ2-2; unclear D gene. This CDR3 has 12 amino acids. Germline V gene data show CDR1 as LNHDA and CDR2 as SQIVND (reference sequence). Deletions cut 7 bases from V and 1 base from J, with 4 bases between. CDR3 sequence (DNA): TGTGCCAGTAATCTGAACACCGGGGAGCTGTTTTTT. It is translated as CASNLNTGELFF.

With regard to this clonotype: At one of its ends the junction is not consistent with the germline gene, which may arise from a read error. The chain is built from TRBV5-1 and TRBJ2-3; a possible D gene is TRBD2 (5 bases). This CDR3 has 14 amino acids. The germline gives CDR1 SGHRS, CDR2 YFSETQ. In DNA form, the CDR3 reads TGCGCCAGCAGCTTGGCGGGGAACACAGATTCGCAGTATTTT. Protein: CASSLAGNTDSQYF. Based on the CDR3 plus reference TRBV5-1 and TRBJ2-3, the full variable domain is KAGVTQTPRYLIKTRGQQVTLSCSPISGHRSVSWYQQTPGQGLQFLFEYFSETQRNKGNFPGRFSGRQFSNSRSEMNVSTLELGDSALYLCASSLAGNTDSQYFGPGTRLTVL.

This clonotype is medium-sized by share. This chain joins TRBV4-3 and TRBJ1-3; D is uncertain. The germline CDR1 and CDR2 sequences are LGHNA and YSLEER. The V gene lost 0 bases and the J gene lost 0 bases, with 12 bases spanning the gap. The CDR3 extends over 17 amino acids. The CDR3 nucleotides read TGCGCCAGCAGCCAAGATTACGGTCACTTCTCTGGAAACACCATATATTTT. This gives the protein CASSQDYGHFSGNTIYF.

The chain employs TRBV5-5 and TRBJ2-7, with D possibly matching TRBD2 (6 bases). CDR1 is SGHKS and CDR2 is YYEKEE in the germline V gene (reference sequence). The CDR3 extends over 14 amino acids. The V end was cut by 5 bases, the J end by 0 bases, with 12 bases between. The CDR3 coding sequence is TGTGCCAGCAGTCGGGGACTCTTCTCCTACGAGCAGTACTTC. Its protein product is CASSRGLFSYEQYF.

This clonotype has at least ten counts. V is TRBV6-5 and J is TRBJ1-1; 7 bases are shared with TRBD1. Unmatched junction bases numbered 12, after V lost 6 bases and J lost 5 bases. The CDR3 spans 15 residues. Germline V gives CDR1 MNHEY, CDR2 SVGAGI. The CDR3 region has the DNA TGTGCCAGCAGCCTAACTAGGGGGCTCAGGACTGAAGCTTTCTTT. Protein sequence: CASSLTRGLRTEAFF.

This clonotype has only a few counts. This rearrangement joins TRBV10-3 to TRBJ2-7; D gene ambiguous. V was pared by 10 bases and J by 3 bases, with 19 bases between. CDR3 size: 14 residues. Germline V lookup: CDR1 ENHRY, CDR2 SYGVKD. The CDR3 spells CATKLPENRYEQYF. In DNA, the CDR3 is TGTGCCACCAAGTTACCCGAGAATCGCTACGAGCAGTACTTC.